The table lists the clone carrying this T cell receptor (beta chain) with a few counts. Its cognate antigen is unknown. Sequenced by immunoSEQ multiplex PCR; TCRdb stores in-frame clones only, minus some. The profile shows approximately 44,000 clones, 76% of them singletons. Single viable CD3+CD4+CD8-CD45RO+ cells were sorted as the memory CD4+ T cells. This specimen belongs to a study of memory CD4+ T cells and cytomegalovirus serostatus. Study at large: Healthy Belgian adult donors included nine or ten CMV-positive and 24 CMV-negative people.

General observations from the study: The CMV-associated TCR signature appears largely within the CD4+ memory repertoire.

This CDR3 comprises 16 residues. With 1 base removed from V and 2 bases from J, the gap between germline ends came to 14 bases. Per germline, CDR1 SSHAT and CDR2 FNYEAQ (reference sequence). This sequence joins TRBV7-7 and TRBJ2-5; D possibly corresponds to TRBD2 (6 bases). This TCR was recovered from an adult in good health and CMV-seronegative. The sequenced material came from memory CD4+ T cells from blood. CDR3 protein: CASSLGRLVRQETQYF. CDR3 coding DNA: TGTGCCAGCAGCTTAGGGAGACTAGTTCGTCAAGAGACCCAGTACTTC.